This passage covers 18 T cell receptor beta chains from one sample sequenced in a study of blood T cell repertoires in COVID-19. Profiling relied on immunoSEQ multiplex PCR, and the TCRdb table lists in-frame clones only, not all of them. In the table there are tens of thousands of clones, almost 90% of which are singletons. The sample consisted of peripheral blood. All receptors derive from a woman aged 70 to 79 with acute or convalescent COVID-19.

The chain recombines TRBV2 with TRBJ2-2, with 13 bases lining up with TRBD2. The V gene end was trimmed by 4 bases and the J gene end by 4 bases; junction bases not matched to a gene: 3. The CDR3 runs 16 residues. Germline CDR1 is SNHLY and CDR2 is FYNNEI. This chain's CDR3 is CASSGLAGGLTGELFF. Here the CDR3 DNA reads TGTGCCAGCAGTGGACTAGCGGGAGGTCTCACCGGGGAGCTGTTTTTT. The whole variable domain, filled in from reference TRBV2 and TRBJ2-2, reads EPEVTQTPSHQVTQMGQEVILRCVPISNHLYFYWYRQILGQKVEFLVSFYNNEISEKSEIFDDQFSVERPDGSNFTLKIRSTKLEDSAMYFCASSGLAGGLTGELFFGEGSRLTVL.

The DNA for the CDR3 is TGTGCCAGTAGCCTTGACAGGGGGCCCACTGAAGCTTTCTTT. Protein: CASSLDRGPTEAFF. V usage is TRBV19 and J usage is TRBJ1-1, with 10 bases aligning to TRBD1. CDR1 and CDR2 (germline): LNHDA, SQIVND (reference sequence). The junction had 5 bases not matched to a gene; V was cut back by 6 bases and J by 4 bases. CDR3 length equals 14 residues.

The rearrangement links TRBV18 to TRBJ1-6, with D possibly TRBD1 on 5 matching bases. Germline loops: CDR1 KGHSH, CDR2 LQKENI. V lost 0 bases, J lost 8 bases, and 14 bases lay in between. The CDR3 contains 16 residues. CDR3 residues: CASSPPSRGGYSPLHF. In DNA form, the CDR3 reads TGTGCCAGCTCACCACCATCAAGGGGTGGTTATTCACCCCTCCACTTT.

This rearrangement joins TRBV4-1 to TRBJ1-4; 7 bases are shared with TRBD1. The V gene's germline CDR1 is MGHRA and CDR2 YSYEKL. The CDR3 consists of 14 residues. Unmatched junction bases numbered 10, after V lost 7 bases and J lost 8 bases. The CDR3 loop reads CASNSRDSGEKLFF. The CDR3 bases are TGCGCCAGCAACTCTAGGGACAGTGGGGAAAAACTGTTTTTT.

CDR3 sequence: CASSSPGQGAWGYTF. Here the CDR3 DNA reads TGTGCCAGCAGCTCGCCGGGACAGGGGGCGTGGGGCTACACCTTC. The V gene is TRBV7-9, the J gene TRBJ1-2, with 12 bases that match TRBD1. J gave up 8 bases and V 4 bases, and 8 bases lay outside the gene matches. CDR1 and CDR2 (germline): SEHNR, FQNEAQ (reference sequence). This CDR3 is 15 amino acids long.

The V and J genes are TRBV6-5 and TRBJ2-1; 9 bases match TRBD1. CDR1 MNHEY and CDR2 SVGAGI come from the germline V gene. The CDR3 runs to 16 residues. Trimming removed 4 bases from V and 9 bases from J; junction bases left unmatched: 13. This CDR3 reads CASSSYIGTGRGEQFF. The CDR3 coding sequence is TGTGCCAGCAGTTCCTATATCGGGACAGGGCGCGGTGAGCAGTTCTTC.

This clone occurred once. This chain joins TRBV18 and TRBJ1-4, with a weak D call TRBD1 (6 bases). The CDR3 has 14 amino acids. Trimming stripped 3 bases from V and 8 bases from J, with 13 bases between. Germline CDR1 is KGHSH and CDR2 is LQKENI. The CDR3 bases are TGTGCCAGCTCACCGTACAGGGATTCGGAAAAACTGTTTTTT. Protein: CASSPYRDSEKLFF.

This clone was seen just once. The chain joins TRBV29-1 to TRBJ2-3, with TRBD1 as a possible D gene (5 bases). CDR3 length equals 11 residues. The ends were cut back, 6 bases at V and 5 bases at J, with 9 bases in the middle. The germline V gene encodes CDR1 SQVTM and CDR2 ANQGSEA. The CDR3 DNA is TGCAGCGTAGCAGGGAAAGATACGCAGTATTTT. Amino acids: CSVAGKDTQYF.

The chain is built from TRBV3-1 (or the pseudogene TRBV3-2) and TRBJ1-4, with no clear D. The CDR3 loop spans 16 amino acids. V was cut by 5 bases and J by 8 bases, with 21 bases left in between. From germline, CDR1 is LGHDT and CDR2 YNNKEL (reference sequence). This chain's CDR3 is CASSSYLGVVREKLFF. The CDR3 DNA reads TGTGCCAGCAGCTCATACCTGGGAGTTGTTCGAGAAAAACTGTTTTTT.

The chain joins TRBV2 to TRBJ1-1; D is unresolved. The CDR3 extends over 15 amino acids. The germline V and J ends were trimmed by 3 bases and 2 bases, with 13 bases remaining between them. Germline assignment: CDR1 SNHLY and CDR2 FYNNEI. CDR3 residues: CASSEARVGNTEAFF. The CDR3 DNA reads TGTGCCAGCAGTGAGGCCCGGGTTGGAAACACTGAAGCTTTCTTT.

The chain combines TRBV5-1 with TRBJ1-4; 10 nucleotides match TRBD1. Germline trimming cut 7 bases from V and 7 bases from J; bases unmatched to any gene: 10. The CDR3 runs 15 residues. Germline V gene data show CDR1 as SGHRS and CDR2 as YFSETQ. The CDR3 here is CASAPTGGGGEKLFF. Here the CDR3 DNA reads TGCGCCAGCGCCCCGACAGGGGGCGGTGGTGAAAAACTGTTTTTT.

V usage is TRBV4-2 and J usage is TRBJ2-5, with TRBD2 as a possible D gene (6 bases). This CDR3 spans 14 amino acids. CDR1 LGHNA and CDR2 YNFKEQ come from the germline V gene. The V end lost 4 bases, the J end lost 3 bases, and 12 bases lay between the germline ends. DNA of the CDR3: TGTGCCAGCAGCCCGGGGACTCAAAAAGAGACCCAGTACTTC. It specifies CASSPGTQKETQYF.

The rearrangement links TRBV27 to TRBJ1-1, with TRBD1 matching 7 bases. V lost 3 bases to trimming and J lost 7 bases; unmatched junction nucleotides: 11. Per the germline V gene, CDR1 is MNHEY and CDR2 is SMNVEV (reference sequence). There are 15 residues in the CDR3. The CDR3 nucleotides are TGTGCCAGCAGTTTTGTGACAGGGTCTTTTGTTGAAGCTTTCTTT. This gives the protein CASSFVTGSFVEAFF.

This chain joins TRBV7-9 and TRBJ2-3, with 10 bases identical to TRBD2. This CDR3 has 17 amino acids. Unmatched junction bases numbered 15, after V lost 5 bases and J lost 7 bases. Germline-derived CDR1 and CDR2 are SEHNR and FQNEAQ (reference sequence). Written as DNA, the CDR3 is TGTGCCAGCAGCCCCAGAGTGATTAGCGGGAGGTCGTATACGCAGTATTTT. Protein product: CASSPRVISGRSYTQYF.

The chain has TRBV7-8 and TRBJ2-3; TRBD2 might be the D (5 bases). The CDR3 spans 14 residues. The germline V gene has CDR1 SGHVS and CDR2 FQNEAQ. Trimming cost V 1 base and J 5 bases, with 10 bases left between them. CDR3 coding DNA: TGTGCCAGCAGCTTAGAGGCTAGCTTAGATACGCAGTATTTT. This codes for CASSLEASLDTQYF.

V gene TRBV9 combines with J gene TRBJ2-5; 11 bases fit TRBD2. Germline CDR1 is SGDLS and CDR2 is YYNGEE. V dropped 2 bases and J dropped 4; count of bases not matched to a gene: 4. This CDR3 contains 15 residues. CDR3 coding DNA: TGTGCCAGCAGCGTTAGCGGGAGGGCCGGAGAGACCCAGTACTTC. Translating it yields CASSVSGRAGETQYF.

This sequence joins TRBV29-1 and TRBJ1-1; perhaps TRBD1 as D (5 bases). The CDR3 has 13 amino acids. Germline assignment: CDR1 SQVTM and CDR2 ANQGSEA. Deletions cut 3 bases from V and 4 bases from J, with 12 bases between. CDR3 nucleotide sequence: TGCAGCGTTGATGGGGGGACGATCACTGAAGCTTTCTTT. It yields the protein CSVDGGTITEAFF. Looking up the rest from reference TRBV29-1 and TRBJ1-1 gives the full variable domain: SAVISQKPSRDICQRGTSLTIQCQVDSQVTMMFWYRQQPGQSLTLIATANQGSEATYESGFVIDKFPISRPNLTFSTLTVSNMSPEDSSIYLCSVDGGTITEAFFGQGTRLTVV.

The chain joins TRBV7-8 to TRBJ2-7, with TRBD1 matching 10 bases. The CDR3 has 15 amino acids. Germline CDR1 reads SGHVS; CDR2 reads FQNEAQ. The V and J ends lost 2 bases and 4 bases, in that order; junction bases with no gene match: 5. The CDR3 loop is CASSLRRDRGYEQYF. As DNA, the CDR3 is TGTGCCAGCAGCTTACGACGGGACAGGGGATACGAGCAGTACTTC.